A selection of T cell receptor beta chains follows, all from one sample in a study of identical twins. Using its own MiXCR run on the 5' RACE reads, TCRdb lists one record per CDR3 protein. The sample includes 1.5 million or so distinct CDR3 sequences, under 35% of them seen just once. Sequenced: cord blood. These receptors were obtained from a newborn girl in good health. Each CDR3 is given with its conserved first and last residue. Fields, in order: V gene, CDR3 length, CDR3 protein.

>TRBV20-1|15
CSARDLASNNNEQFF
>TRBV29-1|13
CSGRGQDPYEQYF
>TRBV18|14
CASSPLVARDTQYF
>TRBV6-6|15
CASSYSAGENSPLHF
>TRBV4-1|16
CASSPTRQEGASVLTF
>TRBV11-2|15
CASSPDRPYTDTQYF
>TRBV10-3|14
CAISELGNNYGYTF
>TRBV5-1|16
CASSPDAGIAKNIQYF
>TRBV12-3/TRBV12-4|16
CASSFFARRGRQPQHF
>TRBV13|15
CASGFGDRANYGYTF
>TRBV4-2|16
CASSRVPGSSYNEQFF
>TRBV5-1|13
CASSLRGPYGYTF
>TRBV20-1|14
CSARQGPGNQPQHF
>TRBV10-2|15
CASSDDGRINYGYTF
>TRBV30|13
CAWSLSSNYGYTF
>TRBV11-3|17
CASSLGTGIGTGDTQYF
>TRBV9|19
CASSVATSGSTRNYNEQYF
>TRBV6-5|16
CASSLTSSGGGKRAFF
>TRBV5-8|17
CASSLRAGGAAKNIQYF
>TRBV7-8|16
CASSLALAQRASEQFF
>TRBV2|13
CASIQGGGEKLFF
>TRBV5-1|16
CASSGSSGGAVDEQFF
>TRBV20-1|12
CSARGRLYGYTF
>TRBV20-1|16
CSARDLAGGFTDTQYF
>TRBV5-4|17
CASSGNRGQSSGNTIYF
>TRBV7-8|15
CASSSRVAGHNEQFF
>TRBV28|16
CASSLLLDGTGRKLFF
>TRBV10-3|16
CAISDYGTPANYGYTF
>TRBV12-3/TRBV12-4|15
CASSLASGVQETQYF
>TRBV12-3/TRBV12-4|11
CASSPGQAAFF
>TRBV28|17
CASSQGTSGSVADTQYF
>TRBV9|16
CASSGELAGAPNEQFF
>TRBV19|13
CAGSPRPNQPQHF
>TRBV18|13
CASSPQAKNIQYF
>TRBV29-1|15
CSVGDRAPANYGYTF
>TRBV6-1|15
CASSARTANTGELFF
>TRBV6-4|14
CASSEGWGPDTQYF
>TRBV18|16
CASSPARTGERKTQYF
>TRBV27|14
CASSFHGQSYEQYF
>TRBV21-1|20
CASSKALAFSPYSGNQPQHF
>TRBV12-3/TRBV12-4|15
CASSLAGDVVETQYF
>TRBV5-1|9
CASMGEAFF
>TRBV10-3|13
CAISENVKQPQHF
>TRBV10-3|12
CAIGGSYNEQFF
>TRBV6-5|16
CASSYYSAASNSPLHF
>TRBV10-1|11
CASRDTYGYTF
>TRBV6-2/TRBV6-3|14
CASKSRLVAGELFF
>TRBV6-6|16
CASSYRVRSQYQPQHF
>TRBV27|16
CASSLRDGTGKQPQHF
>TRBV29-1|12
CSVETVSYEQYF
>TRBV6-5|16
CATLKKQGPTNEKLFF
>TRBV6-6|14
CASSYSNGNSPLHF
>TRBV10-3|14
CAISKREDSYEQYF
>TRBV5-1|14
CASSTWTGDYGYTF
>TRBV15|20
CATSRLGQGGKIGMAETQFF
>TRBV9|16
CASSEGLLSYTGELFF
>TRBV5-1|15
CASSAGTAYNSPLHF
>TRBV20-1|14
CSARRSGGYNEQFF